Listed here are 24 T cell receptor beta chains from one sample, sequenced in a study of early T cells in non-severe SARS-CoV-2 infection. One entry per CDR3 protein, called by TCRdb with MiXCR from the 5' RACE reads. The sample shows some 63,000 distinct CDR3 sequences, approximately 13% of them seen only once. Sequencing input: whole blood. Every receptor here comes from an adult who was a healthcare worker with PCR-confirmed SARS-CoV-2 infection or an uninfected control (not recorded which).

CDR3 coding DNA: TGCAGCGGCCATGGACAGGGCGGATGGGACACTGAAGCTTTCTTT. Translation: CSGHGQGGWDTEAFF. This chain links TRBV29-1 with TRBJ1-1, with 8 nucleotides matching TRBD1. The CDR3 has 15 amino acids. Looked up from germline, CDR1 is SQVTM and CDR2 is ANQGSEA. Trimming took 7 bases from V and 3 from J; bases not matched to a gene: 13.

This clonotype was counted between two and nine times. This CDR3 is CASGLGAGIAKNIQYF. CDR3 DNA sequence: TGTGCTAGTGGTTTGGGGGCAGGAATAGCCAAAAACATTCAGTACTTC. V is TRBV12-5 and J is TRBJ2-4; D uncertain. The germline CDR1 and CDR2 sequences are LGHNT and FRNRAP. V shed 1 base and J shed 0 bases, with 10 bases lying between them. This CDR3 contains 16 residues.

The chain links TRBV6-2 or TRBV6-3 to TRBJ2-6; 8 bases agree with TRBD1. CDR1 MNHEY and CDR2 SVGEGT come from the germline V gene. CDR3 length: 18 amino acids. V trimming: 2 bases; J trimming: 0 bases; junction bases outside the gene matches: 6. The CDR3 loop reads CASSYTDRASSGANVLTF. The CDR3 region has the DNA TGTGCCAGCAGTTACACGGACAGGGCGAGCTCTGGGGCCAACGTCCTGACTTTC.

This clonotype has ten or more counts. V usage is TRBV19 and J usage is TRBJ2-7; no clear D gene. The CDR3 covers 15 residues. Per germline, CDR1 LNHDA and CDR2 SQIVND (reference sequence). V lost 3 bases to trimming and J lost 1 base, with 13 bases between them. CDR3 bases: TGTGCCAGTAGTATTGGGTGGAGCAGGTCCTACGAGCAGTACTTC. It translates to CASSIGWSRSYEQYF.

This clonotype was seen more than once but under ten times. CDR3: CASSHLQAPEAFF. The CDR3 DNA reads as TGTGCCAGCAGCCATCTCCAGGCCCCTGAAGCTTTCTTT. V is TRBV14 and J is TRBJ1-1, with D hard to call. The germline V gene encodes CDR1 SGHDN and CDR2 FVKESK. V gave up 3 bases and J gave up 6 bases, with 11 bases separating them. The CDR3 is made up of 13 amino acids. The full variable domain, rest sourced from reference TRBV14 and TRBJ1-1, is EAGVTQFPSHSVIEKGQTVTLRCDPISGHDNLYWYRRVMGKEIKFLLHFVKESKQDESGMPNNRFLAERTGGTYSTLKVQPAELEDSGVYFCASSHLQAPEAFFGQGTRLTVV.

This clonotype was seen a few times. The chain joins TRBV10-3 to TRBJ2-1; 9 bases match TRBD2. CDR1 ENHRY and CDR2 SYGVKD come from the germline V gene. Unmatched junction bases numbered 6, after V lost 7 bases and J lost 8 bases. The CDR3 runs 13 residues. Here the CDR3 reads CAITAGGPYEQFF. In DNA form, the CDR3 reads TGTGCCATCACGGCGGGGGGGCCTTATGAGCAGTTCTTC.

The sample holds many counts of this clonotype. The chain employs TRBV11-2 and TRBJ2-2; no clear D. Germline CDR1 and CDR2: SGHAT and FQNNGV. V was trimmed by 0 bases and J by 6 bases, leaving 11 bases between them. The CDR3 extends over 15 amino acids. CDR3 nucleotide sequence: TGTGCCAGCAGCTTAGAGGGAATGGGCGCCGGGGAGCTGTTTTTT. Its protein is CASSLEGMGAGELFF.

This CDR3 reads CASSLARRLAYYEQYF. The CDR3 DNA follows: TGTGCCAGCAGTTTAGCGCGGAGACTAGCTTACTACGAGCAGTACTTC. The V and J genes are TRBV12-3 or TRBV12-4 and TRBJ2-7; 7 nucleotides agree with TRBD2. The CDR3 has 16 amino acids. The trim removed 0 bases at V and 3 bases at J, leaving 8 bases unmatched.

Ten or more counts support this clonotype. The rearrangement uses TRBV11-2 and TRBJ2-7; TRBD1 is a possible D gene (5 bases). The V and J ends lost 0 bases and 5 bases respectively, with 8 bases between them. The CDR3 covers 13 residues. Germline lookup yields CDR1 SGHAT and CDR2 FQNNGV. The CDR3 bases are TGTGCCAGCAGCTTAGAGGGGCCTCACGAGCAGTACTTC. Translation gives CASSLEGPHEQYF.

This clonotype was counted many times. The J gene is TRBJ1-1, the V gene TRBV3-1; D is uncertain. Trimming cost V 4 bases and J 5 bases, with 20 bases left between them. The CDR3 covers 16 residues. From germline, CDR1 is LGHDT and CDR2 YNNKEL (reference sequence). CDR3 protein: CASSPSRSLRSTEAFF. CDR3 bases: TGTGCCAGCAGCCCCTCGAGGTCGTTGAGGTCTACTGAAGCTTTCTTT.

This clonotype was seen only a few times. The V gene is TRBV7-9, the J gene TRBJ1-1; TRBD1 is a possible D gene (6 bases). The CDR3 covers 13 residues. V was pared by 5 bases and J by 6 bases, with 13 bases between. Looked up from germline, CDR1 is SEHNR and CDR2 is FQNEAQ (reference sequence). DNA for the CDR3: TGTGCCAGCAGCCTAGGGGGGGTCTCTGAAGCTTTCTTT. It encodes CASSLGGVSEAFF.

Many counts were recorded for this clonotype. Here the CDR3 DNA reads TGTGCCAGCAGTGGGGACCCGCGCACCGGGGAGCTGTTTTTT. Translating gives CASSGDPRTGELFF. The chain is built from TRBV6-1 and TRBJ2-2; D is perhaps TRBD1 or TRBD2 (5 bases each). There are 14 residues in the CDR3. The germline V gene encodes CDR1 MNHNS and CDR2 SASEGT. V shed 4 bases and J shed 4 bases, with 10 bases lying between them.

This sequence joins TRBV6-5 and TRBJ1-3; 7 nucleotides agree with TRBD1. Germline CDR1 is MNHEY and CDR2 is SVGAGI. After removal of 2 bases from V and 0 bases from J, the junction contained 4 bases not matched to a gene. The CDR3 runs 16 residues. CDR3 protein: CASSYATGSSGNTIYF. CDR3 in DNA: TGTGCCAGCAGTTACGCGACAGGGAGCTCTGGAAACACCATATATTTT.

In its sample, this clonotype was seen many times. The gene calls are TRBV7-9 and TRBJ1-6, with D possibly being TRBD1 (6 bases). Trimming left V 6 bases short and J 0 bases short, with 12 bases between. This CDR3 region has 16 residues. Germline-derived CDR1 and CDR2 are SEHNR and FQNEAQ (reference sequence). The CDR3 sequence is CASSQGQLSYNSPLHF. The CDR3 DNA reads as TGTGCCAGCAGTCAAGGACAGCTCTCCTATAATTCACCCCTCCACTTT.

This clonotype showed up many times. The chain has TRBV4-2 and TRBJ2-1; 11 positions match TRBD2. The junction had 2 bases not matched to a gene; V was cut back by 1 base and J by 3 bases. The CDR3 length is 16 residues. Germline CDR1 LGHNA, CDR2 YNFKEQ. CDR3 region: CASSQGTSGGYNEQFF. CDR3 bases: TGTGCCAGCAGCCAAGGTACTAGCGGGGGCTACAATGAGCAGTTCTTC.

This clonotype was observed at least ten times. V gene TRBV7-2 combines with J gene TRBJ2-7; the D gene could be TRBD1 or TRBD2 (7 bases each). In germline, CDR1 is SGHTA, CDR2 FQGNSA. V lost 4 bases and J lost 4, with 17 bases in between. CDR3 length: 15 residues. CDR3 in amino acids: CASSSQGQAGYEQYF. CDR3 bases: TGTGCCAGCAGCTCACAGGGGCAAGCGGGATACGAGCAGTACTTC.

At least ten counts were recorded for this clonotype. The chain is built from TRBV3-1 and TRBJ2-4; no reliable D call. Between the trimmed V and J ends, which lost 4 bases and 4 bases, there was a span of 11 bases. Looked up from germline, CDR1 is LGHDT and CDR2 is YNNKEL (reference sequence). The CDR3 contains 14 residues. This CDR3 is CASSPAFQKNIQYF. CDR3 in DNA: TGTGCCAGCAGCCCAGCATTTCAAAAAAACATTCAGTACTTC.

This clonotype was recorded many times. The chain employs TRBV10-3 and TRBJ1-5; the D gene is possibly TRBD1 (5 bases). Deletions cut 3 bases from V and 5 bases from J, with 8 bases between. This CDR3 spans 13 amino acids. Per the germline V gene, CDR1 is ENHRY and CDR2 is SYGVKD. The CDR3 spells CAISDRVDQPQHF. CDR3 bases: TGTGCCATCAGTGACAGGGTAGATCAGCCCCAGCATTTT.

The chain joins TRBV29-1 to TRBJ2-1; possibly TRBD1 for D (5 bases). CDR1 is SQVTM, CDR2 ANQGSEA, per germline. V lost 0 bases and J 7 bases, leaving 7 bases between the germline ends. The CDR3 is 12 residues long. CDR3 bases: TGCAGCGTTGAAGATTCAGGGAATGAGCAGTTCTTC. It codes for CSVEDSGNEQFF.

This clonotype was counted between two and nine times. In DNA, the CDR3 is TGTGCCGGCACCTATAGGAGCATTCGGAACACTGAAGCTTTCTTT. Residues: CAGTYRSIRNTEAFF. This sequence joins TRBV5-6 and TRBJ1-1; D remains unclear. Germline assignment: CDR1 SGHDT and CDR2 YYEEEE. V was shortened by 10 bases and J by 1 base, with 20 bases between the two germline ends. The CDR3 spans 15 residues. Looking up the rest from reference TRBV5-6 and TRBJ1-1 gives the full variable domain: DAGVTQSPTHLIKTRGQQVTLRCSPKSGHDTVSWYQQALGQGPQFIFQYYEEEERQRGNFPDRFSGHQFPNYSSELNVNALLLGDSALYLCAGTYRSIRNTEAFFGQGTRLTVV.

This clonotype showed up just a few times. It is unclear where the CDR3 begins or ends on the DNA, so no DNA is shown, and the CDR3 is as TCRdb lists it. The chain recombines TRBV23-1 with TRBJ2-2; TRBD1 is taken as the D call from the table, unchecked against the DNA. TRBV23-1 is sorted into the ORF group, with uncertain function. The CDR3 length equals 16 residues, ends included. CDR3: CASPDRGKLRPGSCFF.

The chain links TRBV4-2 to TRBJ2-1, with D unresolved. The V gene lost 0 bases and the J gene lost 8 bases, with 11 bases spanning the gap. CDR1 is LGHNA and CDR2 is YNFKEQ in the germline V gene. CDR3 size: 14 residues. CDR3 sequence: CASSQDRPGHEQFF. The CDR3 DNA follows: TGTGCCAGCAGCCAAGATCGACCCGGGCATGAGCAGTTCTTC.

This clonotype came up a few times. The chain employs TRBV7-9 and TRBJ2-7; D might be TRBD2 (6 bases). The CDR3 has 15 amino acids. V was trimmed by 5 bases and J by 6 bases, leaving 20 bases between them. The V gene's germline CDR1 is SEHNR and CDR2 FQNEAQ (reference sequence). CDR3 sequence reads: CASSVIGGPRSEQYF. CDR3 nucleotides: TGTGCCAGCAGCGTAATCGGAGGGCCTAGGAGCGAGCAGTACTTC.

This clonotype was found many times. The chain couples TRBV5-1 to TRBJ2-7; TRBD1 agrees at 9 bases. Germline V CDR1 and CDR2: SGHRS, YFSETQ. The ends lost 0 bases at V and 6 bases at J; junction bases unmatched: 1. The CDR3 covers 13 residues. CDR3 amino acids: CASSLDRGREQYF. The CDR3 DNA reads as TGCGCCAGCAGCTTGGACAGGGGGCGCGAGCAGTACTTC.